What follows describes a single T cell receptor beta chain. Antigen: not known. The sample originates from a study of cytomegalovirus exposure and HLA in healthy donors. Study-wide findings and caveats: Confirmation in vitro established that three CMV-associated chains were specific for CMV antigens.

The donors belonged to the approximately 120-subject validation cohort, separate from the roughly 700-subject first cohort. Between the trimmed V and J ends, which lost 6 bases and 0 bases, there was a span of 10 bases. Germline V lookup: CDR1 SSHAT, CDR2 FNYEAQ (reference sequence). The CDR3 is 14 residues long. TCRdb keeps only in-frame clones here, not all; method: immunoSEQ multiplex PCR. The profile shows 150,000 or so clones, around 84% of them singletons. The sequence was collected from a human donor in good health. The source material was PBMCs. The rearrangement uses TRBV7-7 and TRBJ2-3; tentatively, D is TRBD2 (6 bases). The CDR3 region has the DNA TGTGCCAGCAGGGAGGGCCCTAGCACAGATACGCAGTATTTT. Its protein is CASREGPSTDTQYF.